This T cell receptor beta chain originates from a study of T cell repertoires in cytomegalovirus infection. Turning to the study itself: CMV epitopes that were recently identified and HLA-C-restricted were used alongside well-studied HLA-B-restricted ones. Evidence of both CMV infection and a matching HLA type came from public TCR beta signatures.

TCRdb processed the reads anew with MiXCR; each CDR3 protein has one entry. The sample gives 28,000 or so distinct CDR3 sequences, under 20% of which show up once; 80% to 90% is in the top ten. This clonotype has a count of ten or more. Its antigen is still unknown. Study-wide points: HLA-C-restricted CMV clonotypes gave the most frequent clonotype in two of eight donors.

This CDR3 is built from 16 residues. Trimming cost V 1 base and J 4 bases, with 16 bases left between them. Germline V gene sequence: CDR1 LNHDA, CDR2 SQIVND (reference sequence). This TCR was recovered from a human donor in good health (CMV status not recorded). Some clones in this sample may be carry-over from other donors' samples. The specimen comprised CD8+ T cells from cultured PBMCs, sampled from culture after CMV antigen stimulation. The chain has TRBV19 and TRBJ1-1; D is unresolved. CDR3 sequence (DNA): TGTGCCAGTAGTATAGTGTCGGGCAGCCGGCGCACTGAAGCTTTCTTT. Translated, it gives CASSIVSGSRRTEAFF.